Shown below are 16 T cell receptor beta chains from a single sample sequenced in a study of blood T cell repertoires in COVID-19. Method: immunoSEQ multiplex PCR; TCRdb's copy keeps in-frame clones and lacks some. The repertoire holds tens of thousands of clones, roughly 79% seen once, with 4% to 6% in the top ten. The sequencing sample was made of peripheral blood. The receptor set was obtained from an elderly man with COVID-19, enrolled during active disease.

This clone was detected only once. CDR3 DNA sequence: TGCGCCAGCAGCGCACAGGGGAACTATGGCTACACCTTC. Translation: CASSAQGNYGYTF. V gene TRBV5-1 combines with J gene TRBJ1-2; TRBD1 aligns across 7 bases. J lost 2 bases, V lost 4 bases, and 2 bases had no gene match. Germline V gene sequence: CDR1 SGHRS, CDR2 YFSETQ. The CDR3 loop spans 13 amino acids.

This clone came up many times. The rearrangement uses TRBV6-5 and TRBJ1-4; 7 bases align to TRBD1. The V segment lost 6 bases and the J segment 3 bases; nucleotides outside the gene matches: 4. Germline CDR1 reads MNHEY; CDR2 reads SVGAGI. This CDR3 spans 14 amino acids. The CDR3 DNA reads TGTGCCAGCAGAGAGACAGGGCCTAATGAAAAACTGTTTTTT. Its translation: CASRETGPNEKLFF.

The chain uses TRBV7-2 and TRBJ1-2, with no clear D. The V gene lost 5 bases and the J gene lost 4 bases, with 5 bases spanning the gap. The CDR3 has 11 amino acids. CDR1 and CDR2 (germline): SGHTA, FQGNSA. The CDR3 DNA reads as TGTGCCAGCAGCCTCAGCTATGGCTACACCTTC. This gives the protein CASSLSYGYTF.

This sequence joins TRBV13 and TRBJ2-1; 8 bases line up with TRBD1. Losses at the gene ends were 3 bases for V and 3 bases for J; bases not matched to a gene: 4. The CDR3 totals 15 residues. Per the germline V gene, CDR1 is PRHDT and CDR2 is FYEKMQ (reference sequence). The CDR3: CASSFRGLNYNEQFF. The CDR3 DNA follows: TGTGCCAGCAGCTTCAGGGGGCTAAACTACAATGAGCAGTTCTTC.

In its sample, this clone was seen a few times. This chain joins TRBV18 and TRBJ1-2, with 7 bases lining up with TRBD1. CDR3 length: 16 amino acids. Trimming removed 3 bases from V and 2 bases from J; junction bases left unmatched: 9. CDR1 is KGHSH, CDR2 LQKENI, per germline. The chain's CDR3 is CASSPRDSAYNYGYTF. The CDR3 bases are TGTGCCAGCTCACCTAGGGACAGTGCTTACAACTATGGCTACACCTTC.

The rearrangement uses TRBV19 and TRBJ2-5; 7 nucleotides match TRBD1. Germline values: CDR1 LNHDA, CDR2 SQIVND (reference sequence). V trimming: 3 bases; J trimming: 4 bases; junction bases outside the gene matches: 5. This CDR3 has 14 amino acids. In DNA form, the CDR3 reads TGTGCCAGTAGTATTGGACAGGCCTCAGAGACCCAGTACTTC. It translates to CASSIGQASETQYF.

The V gene is TRBV7-2, the J gene TRBJ1-2; tentative D call: TRBD1 (5 bases). V was clipped by 1 base and J by 9 bases, with 18 bases between them. The CDR3 covers 15 residues. Germline CDR1 is SGHTA and CDR2 is FQGNSA. The CDR3 DNA reads as TGTGCCAGCAGCTTAGGTCCCCCCTCCGGGGGGAGCTACACCTTC. This gives the protein CASSLGPPSGGSYTF.

V gene TRBV11-2 combines with J gene TRBJ2-7; 10 positions match TRBD2. This CDR3 is built from 14 residues. Germline-derived CDR1 and CDR2 are SGHAT and FQNNGV. The trim removed 3 bases at V and 4 bases at J, leaving 3 bases unmatched. Written as DNA, the CDR3 is TGTGCCAGCAGCTTGACTAGCGGGTGGTACGAGCAGTACTTC. It is translated as CASSLTSGWYEQYF.

In this sample, this clone turned up once. V gene TRBV7-8 combines with J gene TRBJ1-2, with 8 bases identical to TRBD1. The CDR3 is made up of 16 amino acids. CDR1 is SGHVS and CDR2 is FQNEAQ in the germline V gene. The V gene end was trimmed by 1 base and the J gene end by 7 bases; junction bases not matched to a gene: 11. This CDR3 is CASSLDAAGGIIGYTF. The CDR3 bases are TGTGCCAGCAGCTTAGATGCCGCAGGGGGCATAATTGGCTACACCTTC.

The V call is TRBV30, the J call TRBJ1-3; no clear D gene. Germline values: CDR1 GTSNPN, CDR2 SVGIG (reference sequence). V was clipped by 1 base and J by 0 bases, with 13 bases between them. The length of the CDR3 is 16 residues. The CDR3 region has the DNA TGTGCCTGGAGTGCACTTCCGGGAAACTCTGGAAACACCATATATTTT. Protein sequence: CAWSALPGNSGNTIYF.

The chain carries TRBV29-1 and TRBJ2-1; D perhaps matches TRBD1 (6 bases). The CDR3 runs to 11 residues. Germline loops: CDR1 SQVTM, CDR2 ANQGSEA. Trimming took off 6 bases at V and 6 bases at J, with 9 bases between the two ends. This CDR3 reads CSVGHVNEQFF. CDR3 bases: TGCAGCGTGGGACATGTCAATGAGCAGTTCTTC.

The rearrangement uses TRBV25-1 and TRBJ2-5; possibly TRBD2 for D (5 bases). Germline lookup yields CDR1 MGHDK and CDR2 SYGVNS. This CDR3 region has 14 residues. The germline V and J ends were trimmed by 2 bases and 2 bases, with 9 bases remaining between them. Here the CDR3 DNA reads TGTGCCAGCAGTGAAGGCGGACTTCAAGAGACCCAGTACTTC. Amino acids: CASSEGGLQETQYF.

The chain carries TRBV2 and TRBJ2-1, with D possibly matching TRBD1 (5 bases). The germline CDR1 and CDR2 sequences are SNHLY and FYNNEI. V was trimmed by 6 bases and J by 2 bases, leaving 14 bases between them. The CDR3 length is 15 residues. The chain's CDR3 is CASRRQGVAYNEQFF. The CDR3 DNA reads TGTGCCAGCAGACGCCAGGGCGTAGCCTACAATGAGCAGTTCTTC.

This clone was counted a few times. V and J are TRBV19 and TRBJ2-7; TRBD1 agrees at 10 bases. There are 15 residues in the CDR3. CDR1 and CDR2 from the germline V gene are LNHDA and SQIVND (reference sequence). With V trimmed by 0 bases and J by 4 bases, 3 bases remained unmatched. CDR3 coding DNA: TGTGCCAGTAGTATAGAAGGGACAGGGGTGTACGAGCAGTACTTC. It is translated as CASSIEGTGVYEQYF. The whole variable domain, filled in from reference TRBV19 and TRBJ2-7, reads DGGITQSPKYLFRKEGQNVTLSCEQNLNHDAMYWYRQDPGQGLRLIYYSQIVNDFQKGDIAEGYSVSREKKESFPLTVTSAQKNPTAFYLCASSIEGTGVYEQYFGPGTRLTVT.

This clone was observed a handful of times. V is TRBV28 and J is TRBJ2-3; TRBD1 matches 10 bases. V lost 4 bases to trimming and J lost 1 base; unmatched junction nucleotides: 2. CDR3 size: 15 residues. Germline CDR1 is MDHEN and CDR2 is SYDVKM. CDR3 coding DNA: TGTGCCAGCAGTTGGACAGGGGGTGGCACAGATACGCAGTATTTT. Translating gives CASSWTGGGTDTQYF.

V gene TRBV28 combines with J gene TRBJ2-7, with 9 bases identical to TRBD1. V gave up 5 bases and J gave up 4 bases; unmatched junction bases: 21. The CDR3 covers 19 residues. Germline CDR1 and CDR2: MDHEN and SYDVKM. CDR3 sequence reads: CASSTPGQGVGWGVYEQYF. CDR3 coding DNA: TGTGCCAGCAGTACCCCGGGACAGGGAGTTGGGTGGGGCGTTTACGAGCAGTACTTC.